These 21 T cell receptor beta chains came from one sample sequenced in a study of blood T cells in healthy people across ages. Then a second PCR, running roughly 7 to 11 cycles, was carried out with a sample-barcoded 5' primer and a J-beta primer mix. MiXCR, run by TCRdb on the 5' RACE reads, gives a single entry per CDR3 protein. The sample holds roughly 500,000 distinct CDR3 sequences; approximately 25% are singletons and the top ten take around a sixth. Sequencing used blood. These receptors originate from a woman aged 70-85 years in good health.

In its sample, this clonotype was seen a few times. The chain links TRBV7-9 to TRBJ2-7, with no clear D. Germline V gene sequence: CDR1 SEHNR, CDR2 FQNEAQ (reference sequence). The V and J ends lost 1 base and 5 bases respectively, with 12 bases between them. CDR3 size: 14 residues. This chain's CDR3 is CASSLGGGFDEQYF. Here the CDR3 DNA reads TGTGCCAGCAGCTTAGGGGGTGGATTCGACGAGCAGTACTTC.

This clonotype was seen only a few times. Written as DNA, the CDR3 is TGCAGTGCTGGCAGACCTAACACTGAAGCTTTCTTT. It specifies CSAGRPNTEAFF. This chain connects TRBV20-1 to TRBJ1-1; D gene uncertain. The germline V gene encodes CDR1 DFQATT and CDR2 SNEGSKA (reference sequence). There are 12 residues in the CDR3. The V end lost 5 bases, the J end lost 2 bases, and 9 bases lay between the germline ends.

There are a few counts of this clonotype. This chain connects TRBV9 to TRBJ2-5, with a weak D call TRBD2 (6 bases). The CDR3 contains 15 residues. Germline V gene sequence: CDR1 SGDLS, CDR2 YYNGEE. Trimming removed 0 bases from V and 5 bases from J, with 14 bases in between. The DNA for the CDR3 is TGTGCCAGCAGCGTAGCGGGGACTCGGTGGGAGACCCAGTACTTC. As protein: CASSVAGTRWETQYF.

This clonotype was seen a handful of times. V gene TRBV5-1 combines with J gene TRBJ1-2; D perhaps matches TRBD1 (5 bases). The CDR3 consists of 15 residues. The germline V gene has CDR1 SGHRS and CDR2 YFSETQ. Trimming removed 3 bases at V and 2 bases at J, with 14 bases between. The CDR3 here is CASSSGGGENYGYTF. Here the CDR3 DNA reads TGCGCCAGCAGCTCGGGCGGAGGGGAGAACTATGGCTACACCTTC. Filled out from reference TRBV5-1 and TRBJ1-2, the complete variable domain reads KAGVTQTPRYLIKTRGQQVTLSCSPISGHRSVSWYQQTPGQGLQFLFEYFSETQRNKGNFPGRFSGRQFSNSRSEMNVSTLELGDSALYLCASSSGGGENYGYTFGSGTRLTVV.

CDR3 bases: TGTGCCAGCAGCACTCGGGGGGGTCCGGCTGAAGCTTTCTTT. Amino acids: CASSTRGGPAEAFF. V is TRBV3-1 and J is TRBJ1-1; weak D call: TRBD1 (5 bases). Trimming shortened V by 5 bases and J by 6 bases, and 16 bases separated the two germline ends. The V gene's germline CDR1 is LGHDT and CDR2 YNNKEL (reference sequence). The CDR3 runs 14 residues.

This clonotype turned up a few times. The junction differs from germline at one of its ends, possibly a read error. The chain couples TRBV5-6 to TRBJ1-2; 9 nucleotides line up with TRBD1. This CDR3 has 15 residues. In germline, CDR1 is SGHDT, CDR2 YYEEEE. This CDR3 is CASSSGQGIYYGYTF. CDR3 DNA sequence: TGTGCCAGCAGCTCCGGACAGGGGATCTACTACGGCTACACCTTC.

The chain uses TRBV20-1 and TRBJ2-1; D perhaps matches TRBD2 (5 bases). V was pared by 4 bases and J by 0 bases, with 10 bases between. This CDR3 is built from 14 residues. The V gene's germline CDR1 is DFQATT and CDR2 SNEGSKA (reference sequence). The CDR3 here is CSAIVASSYNEQFF. CDR3 DNA: TGCAGTGCTATAGTAGCGAGCTCCTACAATGAGCAGTTCTTC.

This clonotype showed up just a few times. The V call is TRBV6-1, the J call TRBJ1-3; D unresolved. CDR3 length: 16 residues. Looked up from germline, CDR1 is MNHNS and CDR2 is SASEGT. V was cut by 0 bases and J by 2 bases, with 11 bases left in between. The CDR3 spells CASSEAVGSTGNTIYF. CDR3 in DNA: TGTGCCAGCAGTGAAGCGGTGGGATCTACTGGAAACACCATATATTTT.

This clonotype was recorded a few times. The chain carries TRBV19 and TRBJ1-1, with D possibly matching TRBD1 (6 bases). Germline CDR1 reads LNHDA; CDR2 reads SQIVND (reference sequence). This CDR3 is 15 amino acids long. Trimming took off 5 bases at V and 0 bases at J, with 13 bases between the two ends. For the CDR3, the DNA is TGTGCCAGTAGTCCCCCGGGACAATTGAACACTGAAGCTTTCTTT. This translates into CASSPPGQLNTEAFF. Complete variable domain (other parts from reference TRBV19 and TRBJ1-1): DGGITQSPKYLFRKEGQNVTLSCEQNLNHDAMYWYRQDPGQGLRLIYYSQIVNDFQKGDIAEGYSVSREKKESFPLTVTSAQKNPTAFYLCASSPPGQLNTEAFFGQGTRLTVV.

This clonotype occurred a few times. The rearrangement uses TRBV5-1 and TRBJ2-5; D is undetermined. The J call may not be correct, given that the DNA end is closer to TRBJ2-7. The CDR3 length is 15 residues. Germline V gene lookup returns CDR1 SGHRS and CDR2 YFSETQ. CDR3 sequence reads: CASSRPNAGSYEQYF. The CDR3 bases are TGCGCCAGCAGCCGTCCGAATGCCGGCTCCTACGAGCAGTACTTC.

The gene calls are TRBV24-1 and TRBJ2-7; the D gene is possibly TRBD1 (6 bases). Germline CDR1 KGHDR, CDR2 SFDVKD. This CDR3 comprises 12 residues. Trimming left V 6 bases short and J 2 bases short, with 7 bases between. The CDR3 sequence: CATSTGTYEQYF. The CDR3 DNA is TGTGCCACCAGTACAGGGACCTACGAGCAGTACTTC.

This chain connects TRBV20-1 to TRBJ2-5; 9 nucleotides align to TRBD1. Losses at the gene ends were 0 bases for V and 4 bases for J; bases not matched to a gene: 6. The CDR3 loop spans 15 amino acids. Germline-derived CDR1 and CDR2 are DFQATT and SNEGSKA (reference sequence). Written as DNA, the CDR3 is TGCAGTGCTAGAGAGGACAGGGGATTAGGAGAGACCCAGTACTTC. Protein sequence: CSAREDRGLGETQYF.

This clonotype has just one count. The rearrangement joins TRBV4-3 to TRBJ2-5; D call uncertain. The DNA end lines up better with TRBJ2-1; the J call may be wrong. In germline, CDR1 is LGHNA, CDR2 YSLEER. CDR3 length equals 15 residues. CDR3 sequence reads: CASSQGSMKGNEQFF. CDR3 bases: TGCGCCAGCAGCCAAGGGAGTATGAAGGGCAATGAGCAGTTCTTC.

V gene TRBV12-3 or TRBV12-4 combines with J gene TRBJ1-2; D may be TRBD1 (5 bases). V was clipped by 1 base and J by 6 bases, with 9 bases between them. The CDR3 totals 13 residues. CDR3 region: CASSLGSGDGYTF. The CDR3 DNA reads TGTGCCAGCAGTTTAGGTTCGGGGGATGGCTACACCTTC.

The sample holds a few counts of this clonotype. The chain employs TRBV18 and TRBJ1-4, with D uncertain. Germline-derived CDR1 and CDR2 are KGHSH and LQKENI. Trimming took 3 bases from V and 8 from J, leaving 7 bases between them. The length of the CDR3 is 12 residues. CDR3 DNA: TGTGCCAGCTCACCGAGGGAGGAAAAACTGTTTTTT. Protein: CASSPREEKLFF.

This clonotype was picked up a small number of times. This chain uses TRBV4-1 with TRBJ1-2, with D maybe TRBD1 (6 bases). CDR3 length: 15 residues. Trimming removed 0 bases at V and 7 bases at J, with 15 bases between. Per the germline V gene, CDR1 is MGHRA and CDR2 is YSYEKL. The CDR3 region has the DNA TGCGCCAGCAGCCAAGATCGACCAGGGGCGGGTGGCTACACCTTC. Residues: CASSQDRPGAGGYTF.

This clonotype was picked up a small number of times. V usage is TRBV6-5 and J usage is TRBJ2-7; 8 positions match TRBD1. The germline V gene has CDR1 MNHEY and CDR2 SVGAGI. After removal of 2 bases from V and 4 bases from J, the junction contained 7 bases not matched to a gene. This CDR3 has 15 amino acids. The DNA for the CDR3 is TGTGCCAGCAGTTACGGGTTCAGGGGGCAGTACGAGCAGTACTTC. Protein product: CASSYGFRGQYEQYF.

The rearrangement links TRBV7-9 to TRBJ1-6; D remains ambiguous. Germline V lookup: CDR1 SEHNR, CDR2 FQNEAQ (reference sequence). Deletions cut 5 bases from V and 4 bases from J, with 12 bases between. This CDR3 is built from 15 residues. The CDR3 sequence is CASSPPRGYNSPLHF. The CDR3 DNA is TGTGCCAGCAGCCCCCCCCGAGGGTATAATTCACCCCTCCACTTT.

This clonotype was detected only a few times. The chain employs TRBV3-1 and TRBJ1-2; D gene ambiguous. Trimming stripped 1 base from V and 4 bases from J, with 10 bases between. CDR1 and CDR2 from the germline V gene are LGHDT and YNNKEL (reference sequence). This CDR3 spans 14 amino acids. DNA of the CDR3: TGTGCCAGCAGCCAAGGGGAACGATTCTATGGCTACACCTTC. Its protein is CASSQGERFYGYTF.

This clonotype has only a few counts. This chain connects TRBV2 to TRBJ2-5; tentatively, D is TRBD2 (6 bases). Germline assignment: CDR1 SNHLY and CDR2 FYNNEI. CDR3 length equals 14 residues. Trimming pared 8 bases from V and 5 bases from J, leaving 18 bases between. The CDR3 loop reads CASGNPSAGETQYF. DNA of the CDR3: TGTGCCAGCGGTAACCCATCGGCGGGGGAGACCCAGTACTTC.

This clonotype was found a few times. The chain links TRBV4-2 to TRBJ2-4; D call uncertain. The CDR3 loop spans 12 amino acids. The V gene lost 1 base and the J gene lost 9 bases, with 7 bases spanning the gap. The germline V gene has CDR1 LGHNA and CDR2 YNFKEQ. The CDR3 bases are TGTGCCAGCAGCCAAGGACCACCCATTCAGTACTTC. Amino acids: CASSQGPPIQYF.